The rows below give T cell receptor beta chains drawn from one sample of a study of cytomegalovirus exposure and HLA in healthy donors. This table comes from immunoSEQ multiplex PCR, and its TCRdb copy is limited to in-frame clones, with some not included. The sample shows around 140,000 clones, 72% of them seen only once. The specimen was PBMCs. The receptors come from a man aged 50 to 59 in good health and CMV-seropositive. CDR3s include the opening cysteine and the closing phenylalanine or tryptophan. A D gene is named only where the DNA matches it firmly. Where a row states a size, it is once, few, many or the class of an expanded clone; other rows omit it.

D gene	V gene	J gene	clone size	CDR3 DNA	CDR3 protein
TRBD1	TRBV5-1	TRBJ2-2	-	TGCGCCAGCAGCTTGTTCGGACAGGGGACCACCGGGGAGCTGTTTTTT	CASSLFGQGTTGELFF
-	TRBV9	TRBJ1-5	-	TGTGCCAGCAGCAAAGATTCCGGTCAGCCCCAGCATTTT	CASSKDSGQPQHF
-	TRBV5-8	TRBJ1-2	few	TGTGCCAGCAGCTTGCGGAACTATGGCTACACCTTC	CASSLRNYGYTF
TRBD1	TRBV25-1	TRBJ1-5	-	TGTGCCAGCAGTGGCGGGACAGTTAATCAGCCCCAGCATTTT	CASSGGTVNQPQHF
TRBD2	TRBV18	TRBJ2-7	-	TGTGCCAGCTCACCAGGCGGGAGTGCCTACGAGCAGTACTTC	CASSPGGSAYEQYF
TRBD2	TRBV9	TRBJ2-2	-	TGTGCCAGCAGCCCTATTTCTAGCGGATACACCGGGGAGCTGTTTTTT	CASSPISSGYTGELFF
-	TRBV7-2	TRBJ2-1	-	TGTGCCAGCAGCCCTGACTCCAGCTCCTACAATGAGCAGTTCTTC	CASSPDSSSYNEQFF
-	TRBV5-4	TRBJ2-5	-	TGTGCCAGCAGCCGCGGGAATACGAGAGCGCGGGGACAGGAGACCCAGTACTTC	CASSRGNTRARGQETQYF
TRBD2	TRBV7-9	TRBJ2-1	-	TGTTCCAGCATCAATAGCGGGGGAGGGGGAGGCATCGATGAGCAGTTCTTC	CSSINSGGGGGIDEQFF
-	TRBV7-9	TRBJ1-2	-	TGTGCCAGCAGCTTAGCCCTAGATGGCTACACCTTC	CASSLALDGYTF
TRBD1	TRBV5-6	TRBJ1-2	-	TGTGCCAGCAGCCCGGACAGGCGCGATGGCTACACCTTC	CASSPDRRDGYTF
-	TRBV7-2	TRBJ1-2	-	TGTGCCAGCTCTACTAGTTTCTCGGACTATGGCTACACCTTC	CASSTSFSDYGYTF
-	TRBV11-2	TRBJ1-2	-	TGTGCCAGCAGCCAAGGGGTTTTAGTCACAGGGTTTGGGGGCTACACCTTC	CASSQGVLVTGFGGYTF
-	TRBV6-6	TRBJ1-2	once	TGTGCCAGCAGTTCGGGGGAAGGGGTGGGCTACACCTTC	CASSSGEGVGYTF
TRBD1	TRBV6-5	TRBJ2-7	-	TGTGCCAGCAGTTGGGACAGTGGCCCCTACGAGCAGTACTTC	CASSWDSGPYEQYF
-	TRBV2	TRBJ2-3	once	TGTGCCAGCATCGCGTTAGCCGTGGCAGATACGCAGTATTTT	CASIALAVADTQYF
-	TRBV6-5	TRBJ2-7	few	TGTGCCAGCAGTTACTCGATTTTGAGGGAGCAGTACTTC	CASSYSILREQYF
-	TRBV9	TRBJ1-1	-	TGTGCCAGCAGCGTTGGTCAGGTGAACACTGAAGCTTTCTTT	CASSVGQVNTEAFF
-	TRBV5-4	TRBJ2-5	-	TGTGCCAGCAGCTTGCCATCAGGAGAGACCCAGTACTTC	CASSLPSGETQYF
TRBD1	TRBV7-2	TRBJ2-7	-	TGTGCCAGCAGCTTATTGGGACAGGACTACGAGCAGTACTTC	CASSLLGQDYEQYF
-	TRBV7-6	TRBJ1-1	-	TGTGCCAGCAGCTTATCGGACACTGAAGCTTTCTTT	CASSLSDTEAFF
TRBD2	TRBV7-6	TRBJ2-5	few	TGTGCCAGCAGCCCCAGGACTAGCGGGAGCCAAGAGACCCAGTACTTC	CASSPRTSGSQETQYF